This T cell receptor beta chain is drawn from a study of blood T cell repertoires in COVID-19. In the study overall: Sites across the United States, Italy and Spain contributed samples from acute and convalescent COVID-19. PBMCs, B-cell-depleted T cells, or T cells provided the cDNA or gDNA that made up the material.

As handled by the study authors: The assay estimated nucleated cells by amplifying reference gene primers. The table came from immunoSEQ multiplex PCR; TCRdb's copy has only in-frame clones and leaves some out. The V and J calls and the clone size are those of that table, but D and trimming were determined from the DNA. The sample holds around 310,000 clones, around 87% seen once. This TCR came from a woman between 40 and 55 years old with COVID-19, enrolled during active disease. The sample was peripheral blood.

CDR3 DNA sequence: TGTGCCAGCAGTGCGCAGCTAGCGGGGGTAAACACCGGGGAGCTGTTTTTT. This sequence encodes CASSAQLAGVNTGELFF. The V call is TRBV6-1, the J call TRBJ2-2; 10 bases align to TRBD2. V trimming: 4 bases; J trimming: 2 bases; junction bases outside the gene matches: 7. Germline V CDR1 and CDR2: MNHNS, SASEGT. The CDR3 has 17 amino acids.